The present T cell receptor beta chain was sequenced within a study of graft-versus-host responses after intestinal transplantation. About this clone itself: Its antigen is still unknown.

General observations from the study: GvH clones turned up in recipient marrow; some had shown up first in ileum or blood.

Profiling relied on immunoSEQ multiplex PCR, and the TCRdb table lists in-frame clones only, not all of them. The sample carries tens of thousands of clones, about 94% recorded once. CDR3 length: 15 residues. Between the trimmed V and J ends, which lost 1 base and 4 bases, there was a span of 13 bases. CDR1 is LNHDA, CDR2 SQIVND, per germline (reference sequence). The J gene is TRBJ2-5, the V gene TRBV19, with unresolved D. The clonotype was recovered from a human donor who was the organ donor for an intestinal transplant. This material consisted of unstimulated CD4+ T cells sorted from spleen or lymph node cells, taken before transplant. CDR3: CASSIARDLGETQYF. The DNA of the CDR3 is TGTGCCAGTAGTATAGCAAGGGATTTGGGAGAGACCCAGTACTTC.